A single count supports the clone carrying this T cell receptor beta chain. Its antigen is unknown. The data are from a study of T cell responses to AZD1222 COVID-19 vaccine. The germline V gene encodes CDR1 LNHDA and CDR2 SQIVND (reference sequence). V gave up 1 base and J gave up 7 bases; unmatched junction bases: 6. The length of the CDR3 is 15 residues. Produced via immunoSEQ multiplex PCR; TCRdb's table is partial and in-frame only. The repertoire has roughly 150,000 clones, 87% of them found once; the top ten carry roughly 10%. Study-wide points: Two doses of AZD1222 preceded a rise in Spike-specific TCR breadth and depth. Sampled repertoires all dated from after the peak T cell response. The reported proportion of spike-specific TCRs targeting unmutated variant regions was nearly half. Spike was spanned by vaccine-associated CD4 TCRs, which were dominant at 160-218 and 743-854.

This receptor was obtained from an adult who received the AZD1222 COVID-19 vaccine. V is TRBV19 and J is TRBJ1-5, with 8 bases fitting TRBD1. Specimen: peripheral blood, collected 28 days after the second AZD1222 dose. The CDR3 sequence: CASSIGQGAWQPQHF. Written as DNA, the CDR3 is TGTGCCAGTAGTATAGGGCAGGGGGCATGGCAGCCCCAGCATTTT.